Listed here are 5 T cell receptor beta chains from one sample, sequenced in a study of blood T cell repertoires in COVID-19. Assay: immunoSEQ multiplex PCR; the TCRdb copy retains only in-frame clones and omits some. This repertoire shows more than 200,000 clones, around 89% found once; its top ten account for roughly 3%. The sequencing sample was made of peripheral blood. Receptor source: a man aged 30-40 years with COVID-19, enrolled during active disease.

The chain combines TRBV9 with TRBJ2-2, with a possible D match to TRBD1 (6 bases). Per germline, CDR1 SGDLS and CDR2 YYNGEE. V was pared by 0 bases and J by 0 bases, with 12 bases between. The CDR3 is 17 amino acids. The CDR3 DNA reads TGTGCCAGCAGCGTAGGGACCGGGACACCGAACACCGGGGAGCTGTTTTTT. It specifies CASSVGTGTPNTGELFF.

This chain connects TRBV6-5 to TRBJ1-3; 8 bases agree with TRBD1. The V and J ends lost 2 bases and 3 bases, in that order; junction bases with no gene match: 3. This CDR3 has 15 amino acids. CDR1 is MNHEY, CDR2 SVGAGI, per germline. Here the CDR3 DNA reads TGTGCCAGCAGTTACGACAGGGGTTTTGGAAACACCATATATTTT. Protein product: CASSYDRGFGNTIYF.

The chain employs TRBV2 and TRBJ2-7; 7 bases align to TRBD2. CDR1 SNHLY and CDR2 FYNNEI come from the germline V gene. This CDR3 region has 15 residues. The V gene end was trimmed by 3 bases and the J gene end by 3 bases; junction bases not matched to a gene: 8. This CDR3 reads CASSESPGRDYEQYF. CDR3 in DNA: TGTGCCAGCAGTGAGTCGCCGGGGAGGGACTACGAGCAGTACTTC. Full variable domain (outside the CDR3, taken from reference TRBV2 and TRBJ2-7): EPEVTQTPSHQVTQMGQEVILRCVPISNHLYFYWYRQILGQKVEFLVSFYNNEISEKSEIFDDQFSVERPDGSNFTLKIRSTKLEDSAMYFCASSESPGRDYEQYFGPGTRLTVT.

CDR3 loop: CASGLGQGLANTGELFF. CDR3 nucleotides: TGTGCTAGTGGTTTGGGGCAGGGCCTCGCGAACACCGGGGAGCTGTTTTTT. The V call is TRBV12-5, the J call TRBJ2-2, with TRBD1 as a possible D gene (5 bases). Trimming pared 1 base from V and 0 bases from J, leaving 12 bases between. The V gene's germline CDR1 is LGHNT and CDR2 FRNRAP. The CDR3 loop spans 17 amino acids.

This clone was detected only once. The genes are TRBV15 and TRBJ2-1; maybe TRBD2 (6 bases). The CDR3 is 16 amino acids. Germline CDR1 is LNHNV and CDR2 is YYDKDF (reference sequence). Trimming removed 0 bases from V and 4 bases from J, with 13 bases in between. CDR3 sequence: CATSRELGTSYNEQFF. The CDR3 DNA reads TGTGCCACCAGCAGAGAACTAGGGACTTCGTACAATGAGCAGTTCTTC.